The TCR beta chain under discussion was sequenced for a study of blood T cell repertoires in COVID-19. The CDR3 is 14 amino acids. Per germline, CDR1 SGHRS and CDR2 YFSETQ. Trimming took off 4 bases at V and 7 bases at J, with 14 bases between the two ends. In the original processing: Reference gene primer amplification gave nucleated cell count estimates. Produced via immunoSEQ multiplex PCR; TCRdb's table is partial and in-frame only. The V and J calls and clone size were taken over from that table, and D and trimming were inferred from the DNA. Among some 120,000 clones listed, just under 85% were seen once.

The origin of this receptor is a woman aged 50 to 60 with acute or convalescent COVID-19. Sequenced input: peripheral blood. The chain links TRBV5-1 to TRBJ1-4, with a weak D call TRBD1 (5 bases). The chain's CDR3 is CASSGDGAGEKLFF. As DNA, the CDR3 is TGCGCCAGCAGCGGGGATGGGGCAGGTGAAAAACTGTTTTTT.